This TCR beta chain was captured in a study of shared T cell receptors in the human thymus. Germline lookup yields CDR1 MNHEY and CDR2 SMNVEV (reference sequence). Trimming pared 8 bases from V and 6 bases from J, leaving 13 bases between. This CDR3 is built from 13 residues. This clone appeared a single time. Generated by immunoSEQ multiplex PCR, the TCRdb table keeps only in-frame clones and is missing some. Of over 650,000 clones in the sample, around 87% were seen once. In addition, the sample was reused for a study of human thymus T cells. According to that study: All donors were healthy Finnish infants who were undergoing corrective surgery to treat congenital heart defects. From resections taken during corrective heart surgery, the thymus tissue was obtained.

This receptor was taken from a boy younger than two with a congenital heart defect. This rearrangement joins TRBV27 to TRBJ2-2; D remains unclear. The sequencing sample was made of thymocytes. The CDR3 sequence is CASQNSFPGELFF. The CDR3, as DNA: TGTGCCAGCCAGAACAGTTTTCCCGGGGAGCTGTTTTTT.